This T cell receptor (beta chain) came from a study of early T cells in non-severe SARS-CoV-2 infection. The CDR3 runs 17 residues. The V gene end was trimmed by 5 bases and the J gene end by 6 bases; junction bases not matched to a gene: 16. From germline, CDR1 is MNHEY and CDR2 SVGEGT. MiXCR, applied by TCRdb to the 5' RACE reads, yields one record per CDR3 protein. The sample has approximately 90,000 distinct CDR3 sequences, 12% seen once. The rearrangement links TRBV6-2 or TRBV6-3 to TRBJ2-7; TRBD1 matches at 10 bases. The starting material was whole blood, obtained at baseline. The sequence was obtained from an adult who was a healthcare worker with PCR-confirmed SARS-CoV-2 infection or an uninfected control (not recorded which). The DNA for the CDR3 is TGTGCCAGCAGTGTTACCCTAGACAGGGGGCGTTTCGGCGAGCAGTACTTC. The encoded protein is CASSVTLDRGRFGEQYF.